This entry is about one TCR beta chain. The CDR3 extends over 18 amino acids. V shed 4 bases, J shed 2 bases, and the junction held 13 bases outside the gene matches. Germline V gene lookup returns CDR1 SGHDT and CDR2 YYEEEE. This specimen belongs to a study of T cells in Graves' hyperthyroidism and ophthalmopathy. Across the whole study: Sampling of peripheral blood happened at initial diagnosis, prior to any treatment.

TCR beta CDR3 sequences were amplified from RNA transcripts. Initially, a first-round RT-PCR of the TCR CDR3 employed the HTBI primer set. In TCRdb, the multiplex PCR reads were re-called with MiXCR into one record per CDR3 protein. The sample includes 700,000 or so distinct CDR3 sequences, approximately 15% of them seen just once. Ophthalmopathy patients had Clinical Activity Score at least 3, NOSPECS grade at least 4, duration under 3 months. Uncontrolled infection, other autoimmune disease, pregnancy or lactation led to exclusion. Diagnoses used clinical symptoms, serum thyroxine and TRAb, thyroid ultrasound and orbital computed tomography.

The sequenced sample was blood. This chain joins TRBV5-6 and TRBJ2-5, with 11 bases fitting TRBD1. The source is a woman aged 45-60 years with Graves' ophthalmopathy. In nucleotides, the CDR3 is TGTGCCAGCAGCCAAAACACTTGGGGACAGGGGGTTCAAGAGACCCAGTACTTC. Its protein product is CASSQNTWGQGVQETQYF.